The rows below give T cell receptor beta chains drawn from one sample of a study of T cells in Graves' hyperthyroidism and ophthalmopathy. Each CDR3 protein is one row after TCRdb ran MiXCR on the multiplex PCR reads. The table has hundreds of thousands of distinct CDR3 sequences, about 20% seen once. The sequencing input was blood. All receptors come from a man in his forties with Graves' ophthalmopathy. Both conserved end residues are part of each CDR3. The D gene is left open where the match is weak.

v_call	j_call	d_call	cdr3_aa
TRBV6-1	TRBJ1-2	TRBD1	CASSRRSPGQGYTF
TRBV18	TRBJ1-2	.	CASSPQKVPNYGYTF
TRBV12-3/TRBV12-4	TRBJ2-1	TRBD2	CASSLKRGLNEQFF
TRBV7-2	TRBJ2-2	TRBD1	CASSFRTGTGPGELFF
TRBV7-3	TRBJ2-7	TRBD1	CASSFRGTLNSEQYF
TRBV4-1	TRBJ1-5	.	CASSQKGRGTQHF
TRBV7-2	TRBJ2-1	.	CASSVQTGRNEQFF
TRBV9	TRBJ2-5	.	CASSAQAVALPQETQYF
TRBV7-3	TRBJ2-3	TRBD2	CASSSGLAGNTQYF
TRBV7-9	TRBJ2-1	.	CASSPLIFEQFF
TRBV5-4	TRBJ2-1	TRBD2	CASSRGLGTEQFF
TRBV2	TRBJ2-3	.	CASRGGAFLTDTQYF
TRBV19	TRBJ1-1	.	CASSTRTLVDTEAFF
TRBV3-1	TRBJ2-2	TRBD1	CASRPGTGSHTGELFF
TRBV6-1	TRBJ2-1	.	CASSEAGGAVGGDEQFF
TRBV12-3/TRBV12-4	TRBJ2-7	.	CASSSDSYSYEQYF
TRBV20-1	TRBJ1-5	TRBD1	CSASLQGGNQPQHF
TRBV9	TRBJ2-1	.	CASSVPVISYNEQFF
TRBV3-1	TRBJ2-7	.	CASSQESYEQYF
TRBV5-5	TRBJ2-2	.	CASSLEIGELFF
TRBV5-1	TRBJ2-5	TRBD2	CASSLSSGGMETQYF
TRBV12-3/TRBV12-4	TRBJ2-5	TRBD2	CASSVSGRGRAETQYF
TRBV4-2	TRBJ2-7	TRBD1	CASSSTGGTYEQYF
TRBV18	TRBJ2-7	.	CASSPNGGYEQYF
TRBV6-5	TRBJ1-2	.	CASSYPGYGYTF
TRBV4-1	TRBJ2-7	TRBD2	CASSQSGLAGARGEQYF
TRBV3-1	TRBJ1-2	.	CASSRQVWGSSQGYTF
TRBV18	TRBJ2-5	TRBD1	CASSPPGQGGETQYF
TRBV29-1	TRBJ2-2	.	CSVGSGVSTGELFF
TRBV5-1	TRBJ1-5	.	CASSLGGLDQPQHF
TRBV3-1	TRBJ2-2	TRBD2	CASSQASGGAWTGELFF
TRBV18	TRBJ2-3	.	CASSPSARDGLMDTQYF
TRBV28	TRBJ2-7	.	CASSFQAGQIYEQYF
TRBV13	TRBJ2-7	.	CASSLVGGMGEQYF
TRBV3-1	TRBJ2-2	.	CASSPWGTGELFF
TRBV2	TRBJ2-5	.	CASSVTPGNQETQYF
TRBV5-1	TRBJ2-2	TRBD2	CASSLGLAGGSNTGELFF
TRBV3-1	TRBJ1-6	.	CASSQRRRNSPLHF
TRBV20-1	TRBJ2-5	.	CSVESRVQETQYF
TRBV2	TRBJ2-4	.	CASSDYKNIQYF
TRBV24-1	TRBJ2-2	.	CATSDLVSGVTGELFF
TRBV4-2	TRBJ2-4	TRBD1	CASSQEGQGGRLAKNIQYF
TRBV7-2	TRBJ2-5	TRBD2	CASSPRGGEGTQYF
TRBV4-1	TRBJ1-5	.	CATSDSYSNQPQHF